The clone carrying this T cell receptor beta chain was found many times. What it binds is not known. Time point here: longitudinal time-point 2. Unsorted libraries came from 2 million PBMCs stored at -80 °C. These data belong to a study of neurological immune-mediated disorders. General observations from the study: Healthy controls had more TCR clonal expansion than multiple sclerosis, which showed the least, whereas HTLV-1-associated myelopathy showed the most. Private repertoires in all groups were suggested by the absence of shared CDR3 amino acid sequences among expanded clones across subjects.

Each TCR transcript was tagged with a 10-nucleotide random UMI during 5'RACE. MiXCR, applied by TCRdb to the 5' RACE reads, yields one record per CDR3 protein. The sample lists over 55,000 distinct CDR3 sequences, 8.5% to 10% seen once, with approximately 13% in the top ten. This CDR3 has 15 residues. The junction had 10 bases not matched to a gene; V was cut back by 5 bases and J by 5 bases. Germline CDR1 reads SGHTA; CDR2 reads FQGNSA. The clonotype was recovered from a man younger than 45 in good health. This chain connects TRBV7-2 to TRBJ2-5, with 8 bases lining up with TRBD1. Specimen: PBMCs. Written as DNA, the CDR3 is TGTGCCAGCAGCGAGGCCAGGGGGCGCAGGGAGACCCAGTACTTC. Translation gives CASSEARGRRETQYF.